A single sample is the source of the 18 T cell receptor beta chains below, sequenced in a study of cytomegalovirus exposure and HLA in healthy donors. PCR amplification relied on 60 Vbeta primers (plus 13 Jbeta primers). Profiled with immunoSEQ multiplex PCR; TCRdb holds only in-frame clones, not every one. The table shows about 160,000 clones, with about 79% occurring only once. The specimen was PBMCs. The receptors come from a man aged 45-65 years in good health and CMV-seropositive.

The chain recombines TRBV25-1 with TRBJ1-1, with 7 bases lining up with TRBD1. Trimming removed 8 bases from V and 1 base from J; junction bases left unmatched: 1. From germline, CDR1 is MGHDK and CDR2 SYGVNS. The CDR3 sequence is 12 residues long. The CDR3 sequence is CASGDRNTEAFF. In DNA, the CDR3 is TGTGCCAGCGGGGACAGGAACACTGAAGCTTTCTTT.

This rearrangement joins TRBV2 to TRBJ2-3, with D perhaps TRBD1 (5 bases). The CDR3 spans 15 residues. The V end was cut by 4 bases, the J end by 2 bases, with 13 bases between. CDR1 and CDR2 from the germline V gene are SNHLY and FYNNEI. The CDR3 is CASSADNLPTDTQYF. DNA of the CDR3: TGTGCCAGCAGTGCGGACAACCTCCCCACAGATACGCAGTATTTT.

The chain has TRBV7-3 and TRBJ2-1; TRBD1 agrees at 9 bases. There are 15 residues in the CDR3. Germline trimming cut 2 bases from V and 7 bases from J; bases unmatched to any gene: 6. Per germline, CDR1 SGHTA and CDR2 FQGTGA. In nucleotides, the CDR3 is TGTGCCAGCAGCTTAGCCGGACAGGGGTCTAATGAGCAGTTCTTC. Its translation is CASSLAGQGSNEQFF.

The CDR3 DNA reads TGTGCCAGCAGCTTGCGGGCTAGCGCAGATACGCAGTATTTT. Its translation is CASSLRASADTQYF. The chain recombines TRBV5-4 with TRBJ2-3; D perhaps matches TRBD2 (6 bases). This CDR3 has 14 amino acids. CDR1 and CDR2 from the germline V gene are SGHNT and YYREEE (reference sequence). V lost 1 base, J lost 4 bases, and 10 bases lay in between.

The rearrangement links TRBV6-5 to TRBJ2-2; 7 bases match TRBD1. The CDR3 runs to 14 residues. Germline V lookup: CDR1 MNHEY, CDR2 SVGAGI. With V trimmed by 0 bases and J by 8 bases, 3 bases remained unmatched. Here the CDR3 DNA reads TGTGCCAGCAGTTACTCCGACAGGGCTGGGGAGCTGTTTTTT. Its protein is CASSYSDRAGELFF.

The genes are TRBV18 and TRBJ1-5, with TRBD1 identical over 8 bases. The germline V gene encodes CDR1 KGHSH and CDR2 LQKENI. The CDR3 is made up of 14 amino acids. After removal of 3 bases from V and 9 bases from J, the junction contained 7 bases not matched to a gene. The CDR3 protein is CASSPDRGSRPQHF. For the CDR3, the DNA is TGTGCCAGCTCACCCGACAGGGGCTCAAGGCCCCAGCATTTT.

The chain joins TRBV19 to TRBJ2-7; TRBD2 aligns across 13 bases. This CDR3 is built from 16 residues. With 6 bases clipped from V and 3 bases from J, the junction kept 8 bases outside the gene matches. The germline V gene has CDR1 LNHDA and CDR2 SQIVND (reference sequence). CDR3 sequence reads: CASSPRLAGGYYEQYV. In DNA form, the CDR3 reads TGTGCCAGTAGCCCCCGACTAGCGGGAGGTTACTACGAGCAGTACGTC.

The rearrangement uses TRBV14 and TRBJ2-5, with 7 nucleotides matching TRBD1. J lost 2 bases, V lost 8 bases, and 11 bases had no gene match. Germline-derived CDR1 and CDR2 are SGHDN and FVKESK. CDR3 length: 15 residues. CDR3 in DNA: TGTGCCAGCGCCCGCAGGGGACAGCGTCAAGAGACCCAGTACTTC. Translation: CASARRGQRQETQYF.

V gene TRBV10-2 combines with J gene TRBJ2-7, with 9 nucleotides matching TRBD1. Germline values: CDR1 WSHSY, CDR2 SAAADI. The CDR3 runs to 17 residues. Unmatched junction bases numbered 17, after V lost 7 bases and J lost 4 bases. The CDR3 DNA sequence: TGCGCCAGCAAACCAACAGCAGGACAGGGGAGAGTTTACGAGCAGTACTTC. As protein: CASKPTAGQGRVYEQYF.

The rearrangement links TRBV18 to TRBJ1-2; 7 positions agree with TRBD1. CDR1 and CDR2 from the germline V gene are KGHSH and LQKENI. This CDR3 region has 16 residues. V shed 5 bases and J 6 bases; nucleotides not matched to a gene: 15. Here the CDR3 DNA reads TGTGCCAGCTCATCATTACCGGGACAGAGTAGAAATGGCTACACCTTC. Its protein is CASSSLPGQSRNGYTF.

This clone was counted a few times. The rearrangement joins TRBV29-1 to TRBJ2-5; tentative D call: TRBD2 (5 bases). The CDR3 consists of 12 residues. Germline V CDR1 and CDR2: SQVTM, ANQGSEA. Trimming left V 5 bases short and J 5 bases short, with 12 bases between. This CDR3 is CSVLPRGETQYF. The DNA of the CDR3 is TGCAGCGTTTTACCCCGAGGGGAGACCCAGTACTTC.

The chain links TRBV5-1 to TRBJ2-1, with TRBD1 identical over 9 bases. V was clipped by 7 bases and J by 8 bases; unmatched bases: 13. Germline-derived CDR1 and CDR2 are SGHRS and YFSETQ. The CDR3 loop spans 15 amino acids. The CDR3 here is CASGVTGGSIDEQFF. DNA of the CDR3: TGCGCCAGCGGCGTAACAGGGGGCAGCATCGATGAGCAGTTCTTC.

The sample holds a few counts of this clone. The chain employs TRBV29-1 and TRBJ1-1; 8 bases map to TRBD1. Germline V gene data show CDR1 as SQVTM and CDR2 as ANQGSEA. The V segment lost 7 bases and the J segment 1 base; nucleotides outside the gene matches: 5. The CDR3 has 13 amino acids. CDR3 loop: CSARTGRNTEAFF. Written as DNA, the CDR3 is TGCAGCGCCAGGACAGGGAGGAACACTGAAGCTTTCTTT.

This clone was observed a few times. The rearrangement joins TRBV7-9 to TRBJ1-1, with D possibly TRBD1 on 5 matching bases. Trimming shortened V by 2 bases and J by 1 base, and 5 bases separated the two germline ends. Germline assignment: CDR1 SEHNR and CDR2 FQNEAQ (reference sequence). This CDR3 is 13 amino acids long. DNA for the CDR3: TGTGCCAGCAGCTTACAGGGGAACACTGAAGCTTTCTTT. Protein sequence: CASSLQGNTEAFF.

The V call is TRBV5-1, the J call TRBJ2-5, with a possible D match to TRBD2 (5 bases). The germline gives CDR1 SGHRS, CDR2 YFSETQ. V was cut by 0 bases and J by 5 bases, with 14 bases left in between. The CDR3 consists of 15 residues. The CDR3 nucleotides read TGCGCCAGCAGCTTGGAAGGCGGGTGGTGGGAGACCCAGTACTTC. Amino acid sequence: CASSLEGGWWETQYF.

The gene calls are TRBV29-1 and TRBJ2-3, with 10 bases lining up with TRBD1. V gave up 7 bases and J gave up 0 bases; unmatched junction bases: 1. This CDR3 has 13 residues. CDR1 and CDR2 (germline): SQVTM, ANQGSEA. This CDR3 reads CSGGQGSTDTQYF. CDR3 bases: TGCAGCGGGGGACAGGGGAGCACAGATACGCAGTATTTT.

The chain has TRBV4-2 and TRBJ1-1, with 10 bases aligning to TRBD1. V lost 0 bases and J lost 4; bases outside the gene matches: 8. The germline V gene has CDR1 LGHNA and CDR2 YNFKEQ. This CDR3 has 17 amino acids. DNA of the CDR3: TGTGCCAGCAGCCAAGATGTAGGGGGACAGGGGAGCACTGAAGCTTTCTTT. It specifies CASSQDVGGQGSTEAFF.

This CDR3 is CASLPVGTGWFEQYF. The CDR3 bases are TGTGCCAGCCTCCCGGTGGGGACAGGGTGGTTCGAGCAGTACTTC. The chain carries TRBV7-3 and TRBJ2-7; 9 nucleotides agree with TRBD1. The CDR3 runs to 15 residues. Germline V gives CDR1 SGHTA, CDR2 FQGTGA. V dropped 8 bases and J dropped 6; count of bases not matched to a gene: 14.